This T cell receptor (beta chain) appears in the sequencing data of a study of shared clonotypes between healthy human individuals. The V and J ends lost 6 bases and 4 bases respectively, with 10 bases between them. CDR1 is MNHNS, CDR2 SASEGT, per germline. The CDR3 extends over 13 amino acids. The authors distributed each subset's genomic DNA evenly over several immunoSEQ plates. The repertoire was sequenced with immunoSEQ multiplex PCR; TCRdb's copy has only in-frame clones and lacks some. Of hundreds of thousands of clones listed, roughly 79% were seen once; the top ten hold 12%. The genes are TRBV6-1 and TRBJ2-1; D unclear. Material for sequencing was PBMCs. The receptor was derived from a woman in her forties in good health. Some clones in this sample may be carry-over from other donors' samples. CDR3 amino acids: CASRTDGYNEQFF. CDR3 bases: TGTGCCAGCAGGACCGACGGATACAATGAGCAGTTCTTC.